The clone carrying this T cell receptor beta chain was seen only a few times. Antigen: not known. They isolated at least 6 million PBMCs from each sample. V was shortened by 2 bases and J by 0 bases, with 20 bases between the two germline ends. This CDR3 spans 19 amino acids. Germline V lookup: CDR1 LNHDA, CDR2 SQIVND (reference sequence). These data are taken from a study of blood T cells in healthy people across ages. Using a J-beta primer mix together with a sample-barcoded 5' primer, a second PCR was run for 7 to 11 cycles. TCRdb ran MiXCR on the 5' RACE reads and lists one entry per CDR3 protein. This table has around 870,000 distinct CDR3 sequences, around 30% appearing once. Whole-study results and caveats: With age, beta diversity per million T cells declined roughly linearly, significantly by approximately 41. Versus aged donors, long-lived donors had higher diversity and more naive CD4+ cells. Possibly confounding the expanded clonotype changes was the fact that donor CMV status was unknown.

V and J are TRBV19 and TRBJ2-1; TRBD1 is a possible D gene (6 bases). The clonotype comes from a woman older than 75 in good health. The sequenced sample was blood. CDR3 residues: CASSIFGTLGSNSYNEQFF. CDR3 bases: TGTGCCAGTAGTATATTCGGGACACTCGGATCAAACTCCTACAATGAGCAGTTCTTC.